These T cell receptor beta chains were read from a single sample in a study of shared T cell receptors in the human thymus. The protocol was immunoSEQ multiplex PCR, while the TCRdb copy is restricted to in-frame clones and leaves out a portion. The table has hundreds of thousands of clones, roughly 90% seen once. These same data were also listed under a study on human thymus T cells.

Sequenced input: thymocytes. These receptors came from a boy under two years old with a congenital heart defect. The CDR3 runs from the conserved cysteine through the conserved F or W. A D gene is named only where the DNA matches it firmly. Clone sizes are given selectively: once, few, many, or a class where the clone is expanded.

>TRBV4-3|-|-|TRBJ2-1
TGCGCCAGCAGCCAAGTGACCCACCCCGGGGTTTACAATGAGCAGTTCTTC
CASSQVTHPGVYNEQFF
>TRBV30|TRBD2|-|TRBJ2-1
TGTGCCTCCCCCAGGAGCGGGAGGGCCCGGGGGAATGAGCAGTTCTTC
CASPRSGRARGNEQFF
>TRBV28|TRBD1|-|TRBJ1-2
TGTGCCAGCAGCTACAGGGGGCTGTCTAATGGCTACACCTTC
CASSYRGLSNGYTF
>TRBV14|-|few|TRBJ2-7
TGTGCCAGCAGCCACAGGAGGGCGGGGGAGCAGTACTTC
CASSHRRAGEQYF
>TRBV5-4|TRBD1|-|TRBJ2-6
TGTGCCAGCAGCTTGGCCGGACAGGGTATCTCTGGGGCCAACGTCCTGACTTTC
CASSLAGQGISGANVLTF
>TRBV6-5|-|-|TRBJ2-4
TGTGCCAGCAGTTCGTCGAGGGCCGGGACCAAAAACATTCAGTACTTC
CASSSSRAGTKNIQYF
>TRBV7-2|TRBD1|-|TRBJ1-1
TGTGCCAGCAGCCTAGGGACAGTTAAAAGGGGGAACACTGAAGCTTTCTTT
CASSLGTVKRGNTEAFF
>TRBV7-9|-|-|TRBJ1-1
TGTGCCAGCAGCTTATACAGTGAAGCTTTCTTT
CASSLYSEAFF
>TRBV11-2|TRBD2|-|TRBJ2-1
TGTGCCAGCAGCTTTGGGACTAGCGGGAGTCGGAGGGAGCAGTTCTTC
CASSFGTSGSRREQFF
>TRBV10-1|-|once|TRBJ1-1
TGCGCCAGCAGTGAGGGAGGGGAGGCTGAAGCTTTCTTT
CASSEGGEAEAFF
>TRBV5-1|TRBD1|once|TRBJ2-7
TGCGCCAGCAGCTTGCGCAGGGGGTACTACGAGCAGTACTTC
CASSLRRGYYEQYF
>TRBV10-1|-|-|TRBJ2-5
TGCGCCAGCAGTGAGAGGGCGGGGCGACCAACGACCCAGTACTTC
CASSERAGRPTTQYF
>TRBV5-4|TRBD2|-|TRBJ2-1
TGTGCCAGCAGCTTTGAAGCGGGAGAGGGCAATGAGCAGTTCTTC
CASSFEAGEGNEQFF
>TRBV7-9|-|-|TRBJ2-3
TGTGCCAGCAGCTTAAGGGACATGGGCACAGATACGCAGTATTTT
CASSLRDMGTDTQYF
>TRBV10-1|-|-|TRBJ1-4
TGCGCCAGTACAAGGGGAAAAGATGAAAAACTGTTTTTT
CASTRGKDEKLFF
>TRBV28|TRBD1|-|TRBJ1-5
TGTGCCAGCAGTTTGACAGGGGGCGCGGGTCAGCCCCAGCATTTT
CASSLTGGAGQPQHF
>TRBV18|TRBD1|-|TRBJ1-1
TGTGCCAGCTCACCAGGGACAGGGGGCGCCGGGGCTGAAGCTTTCTTT
CASSPGTGGAGAEAFF
>TRBV10-3|-|-|TRBJ2-3
TGTGCCATCAGTGAGTCGAGACTTCTAACAGATACGCAGTATTTT
CAISESRLLTDTQYF